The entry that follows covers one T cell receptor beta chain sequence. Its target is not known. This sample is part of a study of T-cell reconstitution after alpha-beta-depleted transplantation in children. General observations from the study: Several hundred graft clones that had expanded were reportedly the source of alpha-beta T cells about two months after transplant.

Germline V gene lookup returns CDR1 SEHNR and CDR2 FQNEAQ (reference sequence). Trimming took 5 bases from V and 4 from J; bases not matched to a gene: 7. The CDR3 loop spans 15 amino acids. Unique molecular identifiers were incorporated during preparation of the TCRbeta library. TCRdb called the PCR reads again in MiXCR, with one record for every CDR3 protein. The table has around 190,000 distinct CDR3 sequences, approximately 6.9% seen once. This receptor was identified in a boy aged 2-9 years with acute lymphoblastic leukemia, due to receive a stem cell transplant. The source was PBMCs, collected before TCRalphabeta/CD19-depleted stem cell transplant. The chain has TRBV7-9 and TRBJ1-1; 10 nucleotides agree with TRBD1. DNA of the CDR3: TGTGCCAGCAGCCCCAGGGACAGGGGCGTCACTGAAGCTTTCTTT. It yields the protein CASSPRDRGVTEAFF.